The next 14 T cell receptor beta chains were all read from a single sample in a study of T cell responses to AZD1222 COVID-19 vaccine. The repertoire was sequenced with immunoSEQ multiplex PCR; TCRdb's copy has only in-frame clones and lacks some. The top ten clones hold 3.2% of a sample with approximately 140,000 clones, 75% to 95% of them seen once. The sequenced sample was peripheral blood, obtained 28 days after the second AZD1222 dose. Receptors were obtained from an adult who received the AZD1222 COVID-19 vaccine.

This chain connects TRBV5-8 to TRBJ1-2, with D possibly matching TRBD1 (5 bases). Looked up from germline, CDR1 is SGHTS and CDR2 is YDEGEE. The CDR3 sequence is 15 residues long. V lost 4 bases and J lost 3, with 16 bases in between. As DNA, the CDR3 is TGTGCCAGCAGCCCGGGACTCCCGCCCCACTATGGCTACACCTTC. Protein: CASSPGLPPHYGYTF.

The chain employs TRBV2 and TRBJ1-5; D ambiguous. The CDR3 loop spans 14 amino acids. V was clipped by 7 bases and J by 1 base, with 11 bases between them. Per germline, CDR1 SNHLY and CDR2 FYNNEI. DNA of the CDR3: TGTGCCAGCAACCTCCACGGGAGCAATCAGCCCCAGCATTTT. Protein product: CASNLHGSNQPQHF.

CDR3 coding DNA: TGCGCCAGCAGCTTAAGACAGGGATTCGGGTCGGGGAACTATGGCTACACCTTC. The encoded protein is CASSLRQGFGSGNYGYTF. This chain joins TRBV5-1 and TRBJ1-2; 7 nucleotides line up with TRBD1. J was trimmed by 2 bases and V by 2 bases; bases with no gene match: 15. Per germline, CDR1 SGHRS and CDR2 YFSETQ. This CDR3 is built from 18 residues.

This clone occurred many times. The CDR3 nucleotides are TGTGCCAGCAGCCCCGAGGGGACTGAAGCTTTCTTT. Encoded protein: CASSPEGTEAFF. V gene TRBV5-5 combines with J gene TRBJ1-1; a possible D gene is TRBD1 (5 bases). The CDR3 loop spans 12 amino acids. Germline lookup yields CDR1 SGHKS and CDR2 YYEKEE (reference sequence). Trimming pared 4 bases from V and 5 bases from J, leaving 9 bases between.

The J gene is TRBJ1-6, the V gene TRBV7-2, with D uncertain. Trimming shortened V by 6 bases and J by 1 base, and 10 bases separated the two germline ends. CDR1 is SGHTA, CDR2 FQGNSA, per germline. The CDR3 runs to 15 residues. CDR3 nucleotides: TGTGCCAGCAGAAAAGGCGGATCCTATAATTCACCCCTCCACTTT. Encoded protein: CASRKGGSYNSPLHF. Full variable domain (rest looked up from reference TRBV7-2 and TRBJ1-6): GAGVSQSPSNKVTEKGKDVELRCDPISGHTALYWYRQSLGQGLEFLIYFQGNSAPDKSGLPSDRFSAERTGGSVSTLTIQRTQQEDSAVYLCASRKGGSYNSPLHFGNGTRLTVT.

The CDR3 sequence: CACSGTGLEAFF. DNA of the CDR3: TGTGCCTGTTCCGGGACAGGGCTTGAAGCTTTCTTT. The rearrangement uses TRBV30 and TRBJ1-1, with TRBD1 identical over 9 bases. This CDR3 spans 12 amino acids. Germline CDR1 reads GTSNPN; CDR2 reads SVGIG (reference sequence). Trimming at V came to 6 bases and at J to 7 bases, leaving 6 bases not matched to a gene.

V gene TRBV7-6 combines with J gene TRBJ2-7; 7 bases line up with TRBD1. CDR3 length: 15 amino acids. Trimming took 6 bases from V and 2 from J; bases not matched to a gene: 10. Looked up from germline, CDR1 is SGHVS and CDR2 is FNYEAQ. The CDR3 region has the DNA TGTGCCAGCAGTCCCCGGTGGGACAGTGCCTACGAGCAGTACTTC. Protein sequence: CASSPRWDSAYEQYF.

The rearrangement links TRBV10-3 to TRBJ2-7; D is uncertain. CDR1 and CDR2 from the germline V gene are ENHRY and SYGVKD. The V end was cut by 5 bases, the J end by 4 bases, with 9 bases between. This CDR3 region has 12 residues. The CDR3 loop is CAISPGSYEQYF. CDR3 sequence (DNA): TGTGCCATCAGTCCCGGAAGTTACGAGCAGTACTTC.

The rearrangement joins TRBV7-9 to TRBJ1-2; D not resolved. Trimming stripped 5 bases from V and 8 bases from J, with 18 bases between. There are 14 residues in the CDR3. Germline loops: CDR1 SEHNR, CDR2 FQNEAQ (reference sequence). The CDR3 DNA reads TGTGCCAGCAGCCGCGCAGAAAAAAGGGAAGGCTACACCTTC. Protein product: CASSRAEKREGYTF.

The chain uses TRBV14 and TRBJ2-7, with a tentative D call TRBD1 (6 bases). Deletions cut 3 bases from V and 7 bases from J, with 19 bases between. The CDR3 is made up of 15 amino acids. Per germline, CDR1 SGHDN and CDR2 FVKESK. The CDR3, as DNA: TGTGCCAGCAGCCACCTCACAGGGTCGGGTTGGGAGCAGTACTTC. Amino acid sequence: CASSHLTGSGWEQYF. Combining the CDR3 with reference TRBV14 and TRBJ2-7 gives the whole variable domain EAGVTQFPSHSVIEKGQTVTLRCDPISGHDNLYWYRRVMGKEIKFLLHFVKESKQDESGMPNNRFLAERTGGTYSTLKVQPAELEDSGVYFCASSHLTGSGWEQYFGPGTRLTVT.

The rearrangement links TRBV25-1 to TRBJ1-4, with a tentative D call TRBD1 (6 bases). Germline V CDR1 and CDR2: MGHDK, SYGVNS. The germline V and J ends were trimmed by 8 bases and 8 bases, with 18 bases remaining between them. This CDR3 is built from 14 residues. CDR3 residues: CASWFRDTREKLFF. As DNA, the CDR3 is TGTGCCAGCTGGTTCCGGGACACCAGGGAAAAACTGTTTTTT. Drawing the rest from reference TRBV25-1 and TRBJ1-4, the complete variable domain is EADIYQTPRYLVIGTGKKITLECSQTMGHDKMYWYQQDPGMELHLIHYSYGVNSTEKGDLSSESTVSRIRTEHFPLTLESARPSHTSQYLCASWFRDTREKLFFGSGTQLSVL.

This chain links TRBV7-6 with TRBJ2-7, with 8 bases that match TRBD1. Germline CDR1 reads SGHVS; CDR2 reads FNYEAQ. Losses at the gene ends were 4 bases for V and 1 base for J; bases not matched to a gene: 12. The CDR3 loop spans 17 amino acids. CDR3 sequence reads: CASSSYGSRTGSYEQYF. CDR3 nucleotide sequence: TGTGCCAGCAGCTCCTACGGATCACGGACAGGGTCCTACGAGCAGTACTTC.

This clone has only one observation. This rearrangement joins TRBV28 to TRBJ2-1, with D unclear. V was trimmed by 5 bases and J by 10 bases, leaving 12 bases between them. Germline V lookup: CDR1 MDHEN, CDR2 SYDVKM. The length of the CDR3 is 12 residues. The CDR3 is CASSEERGEQFF. Here the CDR3 DNA reads TGTGCCAGCAGTGAAGAGCGAGGAGAGCAGTTCTTC.

The chain employs TRBV12-3 or TRBV12-4 and TRBJ1-2; D call uncertain. CDR3 length equals 13 residues. Deletions cut 2 bases from V and 2 bases from J, with 6 bases between. The CDR3 sequence is CASSLNSNYGYTF. The CDR3 DNA reads TGTGCCAGCAGTTTAAACAGCAACTATGGCTACACCTTC.